The 27 T cell receptor beta chains below were found in one sample sequenced in a study of control samples from healthy donors and cancer patients. Only in-frame clones appear in the TCRdb table, and some are missing; sequencing was by immunoSEQ multiplex PCR. Here the sample spans about 120,000 clones, 88% being singletons. Input material: PBMCs. The receptors derive from an older woman with lung cancer.

This clone was seen only a few times. This rearrangement joins TRBV19 to TRBJ1-3, with 11 nucleotides matching TRBD1. Trimming took 5 bases from V and 2 from J; bases not matched to a gene: 8. The CDR3 covers 17 residues. In germline, CDR1 is LNHDA, CDR2 SQIVND (reference sequence). For the CDR3, the DNA is TGTGCCAGTAGTTCCAAGAGGACAGGGGGCGCTGGAAACACCATATATTTT. Translated: CASSSKRTGGAGNTIYF.

The chain combines TRBV18 with TRBJ2-1, with D possibly TRBD1 on 6 matching bases. Germline V gene sequence: CDR1 KGHSH, CDR2 LQKENI. Trimming stripped 0 bases from V and 6 bases from J, with 9 bases between. This CDR3 is 14 amino acids long. Here the CDR3 DNA reads TGTGCCAGCTCACCACCAGGGGGAGTCAATGAGCAGTTCTTC. As protein: CASSPPGGVNEQFF.

J is TRBJ2-2 and V is TRBV19; no definite D call. CDR3 length: 12 residues. V was cut by 7 bases and J by 6 bases, with 9 bases left in between. CDR1 and CDR2 (germline): LNHDA, SQIVND (reference sequence). The CDR3 DNA follows: TGTGCCAGTAAAAAAAGCGCCGGGGAGCTGTTTTTT. It yields the protein CASKKSAGELFF.

The gene calls are TRBV24-1 and TRBJ1-5; D is uncertain. CDR3 length: 15 residues. The V gene's germline CDR1 is KGHDR and CDR2 SFDVKD. V dropped 9 bases and J dropped 0 bases, with 14 bases sitting between them. CDR3 residues: CATSLGGFSNQPQHF. In nucleotides, the CDR3 is TGTGCCACCTCACTTGGCGGGTTTAGCAATCAGCCCCAGCATTTT.

This chain uses TRBV3-1 (or the pseudogene TRBV3-2) with TRBJ1-2; D is unresolved. Germline loops: CDR1 LGHDT, CDR2 YNNKEL (reference sequence). V lost 1 base and J lost 4, with 4 bases in between. This CDR3 is 12 amino acids long. The CDR3 region is CASSQAVYGYTF. CDR3 DNA sequence: TGTGCCAGCAGCCAAGCGGTCTATGGCTACACCTTC.

Here the CDR3 reads CASSVDTSGFDTQYF. In DNA, the CDR3 is TGTGCCAGCAGCGTTGACACTAGCGGGTTCGATACGCAGTATTTT. The chain combines TRBV9 with TRBJ2-3; 9 bases line up with TRBD2. Germline V gene data show CDR1 as SGDLS and CDR2 as YYNGEE. Trimming at V came to 2 bases and at J to 6 bases, leaving 7 bases not matched to a gene. The CDR3 spans 15 residues.

This chain joins TRBV2 and TRBJ2-3; 16 bases line up with TRBD2. Germline V gene lookup returns CDR1 SNHLY and CDR2 FYNNEI. The CDR3 runs 17 residues. Germline trimming cut 6 bases from V and 0 bases from J; bases unmatched to any gene: 3. The CDR3 is CASRAGLAGGSTDTQYF. DNA for the CDR3: TGTGCCAGCAGAGCGGGACTAGCGGGGGGGAGCACAGATACGCAGTATTTT.

The chain combines TRBV5-4 with TRBJ1-2; maybe TRBD1 (6 bases). The CDR3 covers 16 residues. The germline V gene has CDR1 SGHNT and CDR2 YYREEE (reference sequence). V gave up 0 bases and J gave up 0 bases, with 12 bases separating them. The CDR3 nucleotides are TGTGCCAGCAGCTTGGTTCAGGGGAATACTAACTATGGCTACACCTTC. Its protein is CASSLVQGNTNYGYTF.

This chain uses TRBV2 with TRBJ2-7; TRBD1 matches at 11 bases. Germline V gene sequence: CDR1 SNHLY, CDR2 FYNNEI. The ends lost 5 bases at V and 0 bases at J; junction bases unmatched: 3. CDR3 length equals 15 residues. CDR3 nucleotide sequence: TGTGCCAGCAGTCCCGGGACAGGGGGCTCCTACGAGCAGTACTTC. Translated: CASSPGTGGSYEQYF.

The J gene is TRBJ2-7, the V gene TRBV7-3; 11 bases match TRBD2. Looked up from germline, CDR1 is SGHTA and CDR2 is FQGTGA. The ends lost 5 bases at V and 4 bases at J; junction bases unmatched: 10. The CDR3 is made up of 16 amino acids. In DNA form, the CDR3 reads TGTGCCAGCAGCCTAGGGGGACTAGCGGCACCTTACGAGCAGTACTTC. Translating it yields CASSLGGLAAPYEQYF.

The chain has TRBV27 and TRBJ2-5, with D unclear. CDR1 is MNHEY, CDR2 SMNVEV, per germline (reference sequence). Trimming removed 6 bases from V and 8 bases from J, with 7 bases in between. The CDR3 loop spans 10 amino acids. The CDR3: CASRPKTQYF. The DNA for the CDR3 is TGTGCCAGCAGGCCCAAAACCCAGTACTTC.

The chain employs TRBV3-1 (or the pseudogene TRBV3-2) and TRBJ2-3; 10 bases fit TRBD2. V was pared by 1 base and J by 6 bases, with 10 bases of the junction left unmatched. The CDR3 loop spans 17 amino acids. Germline loops: CDR1 LGHDT, CDR2 YNNKEL (reference sequence). CDR3 sequence: CASSQGGRTSGGDTQYF. The CDR3 nucleotides read TGTGCCAGCAGCCAAGGGGGGAGGACTAGCGGTGGGGATACGCAGTATTTT.

This clone showed up just once. In DNA form, the CDR3 reads TGTGCCAGCAGCGTCGGTTTGGGGGCCCAAGAAAAACTGTTTTTT. Protein sequence: CASSVGLGAQEKLFF. V is TRBV9 and J is TRBJ1-4; a possible D gene is TRBD1 (6 bases). The CDR3 covers 15 residues. CDR1 SGDLS and CDR2 YYNGEE come from the germline V gene. V was trimmed by 2 bases and J by 8 bases, leaving 16 bases between them.

This sequence joins TRBV11-3 and TRBJ2-1; 7 nucleotides match TRBD2. The V gene end was trimmed by 3 bases and the J gene end by 2 bases; junction bases not matched to a gene: 4. The CDR3 consists of 15 residues. The germline V gene has CDR1 SGHNT and CDR2 YENEEA. The CDR3 spells CASSFGRPAYNEQFF. The DNA for the CDR3 is TGTGCCAGCAGCTTCGGGAGGCCGGCCTACAATGAGCAGTTCTTC.

This clone was counted between two and nine times. This rearrangement joins TRBV2 to TRBJ2-2; 7 positions agree with TRBD1. The V gene's germline CDR1 is SNHLY and CDR2 FYNNEI. The CDR3 spans 15 residues. V shed 6 bases, J shed 5 bases, and the junction held 9 bases outside the gene matches. The chain's CDR3 is CASSIKGAGTGELFF. DNA of the CDR3: TGTGCCAGCAGCATAAAGGGGGCTGGTACCGGGGAGCTGTTTTTT.

The rearrangement joins TRBV7-2 to TRBJ2-1; the D gene is possibly TRBD2 (6 bases). In germline, CDR1 is SGHTA, CDR2 FQGNSA. The CDR3 consists of 13 residues. V lost 5 bases to trimming and J lost 12 bases, with 17 bases between them. The CDR3 nucleotides are TGTGCCAGCAGCGGTCGGGACTCCACGAGGCAGTTCTTC. This codes for CASSGRDSTRQFF. Full variable domain (remainder filled in from reference TRBV7-2 and TRBJ2-1): GAGVSQSPSNKVTEKGKDVELRCDPISGHTALYWYRQSLGQGLEFLIYFQGNSAPDKSGLPSDRFSAERTGGSVSTLTIQRTQQEDSAVYLCASSGRDSTRQFFGPGTRLTVL.

This clone appeared a single time. The chain recombines TRBV2 with TRBJ1-6, with 8 bases that match TRBD1. The CDR3 is 13 amino acids. Germline trimming cut 9 bases from V and 7 bases from J; bases unmatched to any gene: 5. Germline V gives CDR1 SNHLY, CDR2 FYNNEI. The CDR3 loop reads CASQDRENSPLHF. The DNA for the CDR3 is TGTGCCAGTCAGGACAGGGAGAATTCACCCCTCCACTTT.

Of note for this clone: One end of the junction varies from germline; a read error may be responsible. The chain recombines TRBV2 with TRBJ2-7; TRBD2 matches at 8 bases. The CDR3 spans 14 residues. Germline assignment: CDR1 SNHLY and CDR2 FYNNEI. DNA for the CDR3: TGTGCCAGCAGGGAAGGGACTAGAACCTACGAGCAGTACTTC. It specifies CASREGTRTYEQYF.

Turning to this clone: Distinct nucleotide sequences in the sample also encode this CDR3. The chain combines TRBV7-9 with TRBJ2-5; 12 bases fit TRBD2. The V and J ends lost 5 bases and 4 bases, in that order; junction bases with no gene match: 8. CDR1 and CDR2 from the germline V gene are SEHNR and FQNEAQ (reference sequence). This CDR3 contains 16 residues. The CDR3 sequence: CASSLTSGSGRETQYF. CDR3 sequence (DNA): TGTGCCAGCAGCCTGACTAGCGGGAGTGGGAGAGAGACCCAGTACTTC.

V is TRBV19 and J is TRBJ1-2, with no clear D. The germline V gene encodes CDR1 LNHDA and CDR2 SQIVND (reference sequence). With 6 bases removed from V and 0 bases from J, the gap between germline ends came to 8 bases. The CDR3 is 13 residues long. The CDR3 is CASSQRTNYGYTF. CDR3 nucleotides: TGTGCCAGTAGCCAGAGGACTAACTATGGCTACACCTTC.

The genes are TRBV19 and TRBJ1-1, with 10 bases aligning to TRBD1. CDR3 length: 16 residues. Germline V gene data show CDR1 as LNHDA and CDR2 as SQIVND (reference sequence). The ends lost 5 bases at V and 0 bases at J; junction bases unmatched: 6. In DNA form, the CDR3 reads TGTGCCAGTAGTCCAGACAGGGGGCTAATGAACACTGAAGCTTTCTTT. This codes for CASSPDRGLMNTEAFF.

This rearrangement joins TRBV3-1 (or the pseudogene TRBV3-2) to TRBJ2-2; TRBD2 aligns across 12 bases. Germline V gene lookup returns CDR1 LGHDT and CDR2 YNNKEL (reference sequence). The CDR3 spans 16 residues. V was clipped by 5 bases and J by 6 bases; unmatched bases: 7. This chain's CDR3 is CASSMTSGSLAGELFF. The CDR3 DNA sequence: TGTGCCAGCAGCATGACTAGCGGGAGTCTTGCCGGGGAGCTGTTTTTT.

This sequence joins TRBV6-5 and TRBJ2-1; D ambiguous. The CDR3 extends over 11 amino acids. Germline V gene sequence: CDR1 MNHEY, CDR2 SVGAGI. Trimming left V 4 bases short and J 4 bases short, with 2 bases between. The CDR3 DNA follows: TGTGCCAGCAGTTGGTACAATGAGCAGTTCTTC. It specifies CASSWYNEQFF.

V gene TRBV19 combines with J gene TRBJ1-5; 7 bases match TRBD1. The CDR3 is 14 amino acids. Unmatched junction bases numbered 3, after V lost 5 bases and J lost 2 bases. Germline CDR1 reads LNHDA; CDR2 reads SQIVND (reference sequence). Here the CDR3 reads CASSATGGNQPQHF. CDR3 nucleotide sequence: TGTGCCAGTAGTGCCACAGGGGGCAATCAGCCCCAGCATTTT.

This chain connects TRBV19 to TRBJ1-3; 10 bases match TRBD1. The CDR3 has 14 residues. Losses at the gene ends were 6 bases for V and 7 bases for J; bases not matched to a gene: 6. The germline V gene encodes CDR1 LNHDA and CDR2 SQIVND (reference sequence). The CDR3 coding sequence is TGTGCCAGTAGCTCGGGACAGGGGCCCAACACCATATATTTT. This encodes CASSSGQGPNTIYF.

The J gene is TRBJ2-5, the V gene TRBV7-9; D is possibly TRBD1 (6 bases). CDR1 is SEHNR, CDR2 FQNEAQ, per germline (reference sequence). The CDR3 covers 12 residues. The V gene lost 5 bases and the J gene lost 8 bases, with 12 bases spanning the gap. The CDR3 DNA sequence: TGTGCCAGCAGCCCCCAGACAGGAACCCAGTACTTC. Its protein is CASSPQTGTQYF.

CDR3 residues: CASTSNPRSLGFYNEQFF. The CDR3 DNA follows: TGTGCCAGCACCAGTAACCCACGGAGTCTGGGGTTTTACAATGAGCAGTTCTTC. The V gene is TRBV9, the J gene TRBJ2-1; D not resolved. This CDR3 is 18 amino acids long. The germline V and J ends were trimmed by 6 bases and 4 bases, with 26 bases remaining between them. Germline CDR1 SGDLS, CDR2 YYNGEE.